One and the same sample provided the 30 T cell receptor beta chains below, sequenced in a study of T cells in Graves' hyperthyroidism and ophthalmopathy. Amplification yielded TCR beta CDR3 regions, with RNA transcripts as the source. The TCR CDR3 first-round RT-PCR relied on the HTBI primer set. Via MiXCR, TCRdb re-called the multiplex PCR reads, giving one row per CDR3 protein. The data hold around 760,000 distinct CDR3 sequences, with 35% observed a single time. Sequenced input: blood. These TCRs come from a middle-aged woman with Graves' hyperthyroidism.

The chain's CDR3 is CASMYNTEAFF. The CDR3 nucleotides are TGTGCCAGCATGTATAACACTGAAGCTTTCTTT. This chain links TRBV2 with TRBJ1-1; D gene uncertain. Germline CDR1 is SNHLY and CDR2 is FYNNEI. Trimming stripped 7 bases from V and 2 bases from J, with 5 bases between. The length of the CDR3 is 11 residues.

The CDR3 sequence is CASSRTGTGGAGETQYF. CDR3 in DNA: TGTGCCAGCAGCCGTACCGGGACAGGGGGCGCGGGAGAGACCCAGTACTTC. V usage is TRBV7-3 and J usage is TRBJ2-5, with 12 nucleotides matching TRBD1. Germline CDR1 SGHTA, CDR2 FQGTGA. V gave up 5 bases and J gave up 4 bases; unmatched junction bases: 11. The CDR3 length is 17 residues.

V gene TRBV6-5 combines with J gene TRBJ1-1, with 7 bases matching TRBD1. From germline, CDR1 is MNHEY and CDR2 SVGAGI. The ends lost 2 bases at V and 7 bases at J; junction bases unmatched: 10. The CDR3 loop spans 15 amino acids. The CDR3 DNA is TGTGCCAGCAGTTACATACAGGGGATTAGTGGTGAAGCTTTCTTT. Amino acid sequence: CASSYIQGISGEAFF.

CDR3 in amino acids: CASSLEGAGGGYTF. The CDR3 DNA reads as TGTGCCAGCAGCTTGGAGGGGGCGGGAGGAGGCTACACCTTC. The gene calls are TRBV5-5 and TRBJ1-2, with 7 positions matching TRBD1. Germline-derived CDR1 and CDR2 are SGHKS and YYEKEE (reference sequence). The CDR3 contains 14 residues. The J segment lost 8 bases and the V segment lost 0 bases, leaving 7 bases of the junction unmatched.

Remarks on this clonotype: Its ends do not fully match the called genes, so a read error is possible. The chain employs TRBV11-2 and TRBJ2-7; 7 bases line up with TRBD2. CDR3 length equals 17 residues. Germline V gene sequence: CDR1 SGHAT, CDR2 FQNNGV. The CDR3 DNA reads as TGTGCCAGCAGCTACGAGAGAGCGGCGGGAGTATGGTACGAGCAGTGCTTC. It specifies CASSYERAAGVWYEQCF.

This clonotype was recorded at least ten times. V is TRBV19 and J is TRBJ2-7; TRBD2 is a possible D gene (6 bases). Germline V gene lookup returns CDR1 LNHDA and CDR2 SQIVND (reference sequence). Trimming stripped 6 bases from V and 6 bases from J, with 15 bases between. The CDR3 covers 13 residues. CDR3 loop: CASSPGLTLEQYF. CDR3 DNA sequence: TGTGCCAGTAGCCCCGGACTAACTCTCGAGCAGTACTTC.

The rearrangement joins TRBV6-5 to TRBJ1-1; a weak D match, TRBD1 (6 bases). The length of the CDR3 is 16 residues. Germline V lookup: CDR1 MNHEY, CDR2 SVGAGI. Trimming pared 8 bases from V and 4 bases from J, leaving 23 bases between. In DNA, the CDR3 is TGTGCCAGCTCCACAGTTCAGGGGTCCGGGGGCACTGAAGCTTTCTTT. Amino acid sequence: CASSTVQGSGGTEAFF.

Many counts were recorded for this clonotype. The chain has TRBV7-2 and TRBJ1-5; D call uncertain. V was clipped by 3 bases and J by 6 bases, with 6 bases between them. This CDR3 contains 12 residues. The V gene's germline CDR1 is SGHTA and CDR2 FQGNSA. The CDR3 reads CASSLRGQPQHF. In DNA form, the CDR3 reads TGTGCCAGCAGCTTGCGAGGTCAGCCCCAGCATTTT.

Notes on this clonotype: Given the absence of the conserved phenylalanine or tryptophan at the CDR3 end, a read error is likely. The DNA is left out, because the CDR3 cannot be placed on it with certainty; the CDR3 is given as TCRdb lists it. This chain links TRBV7-6 with TRBJ2-7; TRBD2, as called in the table, went unchecked against the DNA. Including both end residues, the CDR3 is 11 amino acids long. In germline, CDR1 is SGHVS, CDR2 FNYEAQ. The CDR3: CASSLPPGLAG.

As concerns this clonotype: A much larger clone sits a single nucleotide away, making a read error possible. The chain joins TRBV7-2 to TRBJ2-7, with 13 bases aligning to TRBD2. Germline V gives CDR1 SGHTA, CDR2 FQGNSA. The CDR3 spans 16 residues. For the CDR3, the DNA is TGTGCCGGCAGCCCGGGACTAGCGGGATTCCCCTACGAGCAGTACTTC. It specifies CAGSPGLAGFPYEQYF.

There are many counts of this clonotype. The rearrangement joins TRBV20-1 to TRBJ1-1, with D tentatively TRBD1 (5 bases). CDR1 is DFQATT and CDR2 is SNEGSKA in the germline V gene (reference sequence). The V and J ends lost 5 bases and 1 base respectively, with 8 bases between them. CDR3 size: 12 residues. Here the CDR3 reads CSAGGWNTEAFF. CDR3 sequence (DNA): TGCAGTGCTGGGGGATGGAACACTGAAGCTTTCTTT.

The chain has TRBV3-1 and TRBJ2-7, with D unclear. V was pared by 3 bases and J by 6 bases, with 9 bases between. CDR3 size: 12 residues. Germline V gene data show CDR1 as LGHDT and CDR2 as YNNKEL (reference sequence). This CDR3 reads CASSQTKTEQYF. CDR3 in DNA: TGTGCCAGCAGCCAGACCAAAACCGAGCAGTACTTC.

There are a few counts of this clonotype. The V and J genes are TRBV19 and TRBJ1-2, with TRBD1 matching over 7 bases. The junction had 9 bases not matched to a gene; V was cut back by 6 bases and J by 2 bases. Looked up from germline, CDR1 is LNHDA and CDR2 is SQIVND (reference sequence). The CDR3 is made up of 15 amino acids. This CDR3 is CASRDPWTGNYGYTF. CDR3 in DNA: TGTGCCAGTAGGGACCCTTGGACAGGCAACTATGGCTACACCTTC.

This clonotype was detected only a few times. The chain has TRBV29-1 and TRBJ1-1; the D gene is possibly TRBD1 (5 bases). This CDR3 comprises 15 residues. CDR1 is SQVTM and CDR2 is ANQGSEA in the germline V gene. V lost 1 base, J lost 1 base, and 13 bases lay in between. The CDR3 DNA reads TGCAGCGTTGAAGGGGGCGGCACTAGGAACACTGAAGCTTTCTTT. As protein: CSVEGGGTRNTEAFF.

This clonotype was counted many times. V is TRBV5-4 and J is TRBJ1-3; 7 nucleotides align to TRBD1. The germline gives CDR1 SGHNT, CDR2 YYREEE (reference sequence). J was trimmed by 0 bases and V by 4 bases; bases with no gene match: 1. CDR3 length: 14 amino acids. DNA for the CDR3: TGTGCCAGCAGCCGACAGGGCTCTGGAAACACCATATATTTT. Translating gives CASSRQGSGNTIYF.

This clonotype was detected only a few times. The chain couples TRBV30 to TRBJ1-3, with D perhaps TRBD1 (5 bases). V was cut by 6 bases and J by 0 bases, with 6 bases left in between. The CDR3 sequence is 12 residues long. From germline, CDR1 is GTSNPN and CDR2 SVGIG (reference sequence). The CDR3 protein is CACDSSGNTIYF. CDR3 coding DNA: TGTGCCTGCGACAGCTCTGGAAACACCATATATTTT.

The V call is TRBV7-2, the J call TRBJ1-2; D remains ambiguous. Trimming removed 5 bases at V and 9 bases at J, with 28 bases between. The CDR3 contains 17 residues. Germline V CDR1 and CDR2: SGHTA, FQGNSA. The CDR3 here is CASSDTSGRAGLPRYTF. CDR3 sequence (DNA): TGTGCCAGCAGCGACACTAGCGGGAGGGCGGGTCTTCCTCGCTACACCTTC. The full variable domain, rest sourced from reference TRBV7-2 and TRBJ1-2, is GAGVSQSPSNKVTEKGKDVELRCDPISGHTALYWYRQSLGQGLEFLIYFQGNSAPDKSGLPSDRFSAERTGGSVSTLTIQRTQQEDSAVYLCASSDTSGRAGLPRYTFGSGTRLTVV.

The rearrangement joins TRBV10-3 to TRBJ1-6; 7 nucleotides agree with TRBD1. Germline V gives CDR1 ENHRY, CDR2 SYGVKD. The CDR3 contains 15 residues. J gave up 6 bases and V 7 bases, and 9 bases lay outside the gene matches. CDR3: CAINRQGQSNSPLHF. CDR3 sequence (DNA): TGTGCCATCAACCGTCAGGGACAGAGTAATTCACCCCTCCACTTT.

In its sample, this clonotype was seen many times. The chain employs TRBV7-8 and TRBJ2-7, with D possibly being TRBD2 (6 bases). Trimming cost V 3 bases and J 3 bases, with 12 bases left between them. The germline V gene has CDR1 SGHVS and CDR2 FQNEAQ. The CDR3 extends over 14 amino acids. As DNA, the CDR3 is TGTGCCAGCAGCTTGGCGGGGATCAGCTACGAGCAGTACTTC. Its translation is CASSLAGISYEQYF.

On this clonotype: An end of the junction differs from the germline gene, which may be a read error. The chain employs TRBV7-2 and TRBJ2-7, with D possibly matching TRBD1 (5 bases). This CDR3 contains 16 residues. CDR1 is SGHTA, CDR2 FQGNSA, per germline. CDR3 sequence: CASSQEGAGLPYEQYF. The CDR3 DNA sequence: TGCGCCAGCAGCCAAGAAGGGGCAGGGTTACCCTACGAGCAGTACTTC.

This rearrangement joins TRBV9 to TRBJ1-2; perhaps TRBD1 as D (6 bases). The V and J ends lost 3 bases and 2 bases respectively, with 11 bases between them. Germline V gives CDR1 SGDLS, CDR2 YYNGEE. There are 14 residues in the CDR3. CDR3 DNA: TGTGCCAGCAGCGAGGATACAGGGAACTATGGCTACACCTTC. It translates to CASSEDTGNYGYTF.

In its sample, this clonotype was seen many times. The V gene is TRBV10-3, the J gene TRBJ2-7; 9 nucleotides match TRBD2. Germline V gene sequence: CDR1 ENHRY, CDR2 SYGVKD. The V segment lost 2 bases and the J segment 0 bases; nucleotides outside the gene matches: 5. This CDR3 spans 16 amino acids. As DNA, the CDR3 is TGTGCCATCAGTGAGCGCAGCGGGGGGCCCTCCTACGAGCAGTACTTC. It is translated as CAISERSGGPSYEQYF.

This clonotype was observed a few times. The CDR3 DNA reads TGTGCCAGCAGTTCGGGGGGGGGCAGGGCTTTCTTT. It yields the protein CASSSGGGRAFF. The rearrangement uses TRBV6-5 and TRBJ1-1, with D perhaps matching TRBD1 (6 bases). V was trimmed by 4 bases and J by 11 bases, leaving 14 bases between them. CDR3 length: 12 residues. Per germline, CDR1 MNHEY and CDR2 SVGAGI.

This clonotype was observed many times. The rearrangement joins TRBV7-9 to TRBJ2-5, with D possibly matching TRBD1 (5 bases). The CDR3 length is 14 residues. Germline-derived CDR1 and CDR2 are SEHNR and FQNEAQ (reference sequence). Trimming removed 5 bases at V and 0 bases at J, with 10 bases between. DNA for the CDR3: TGTGCCAGCAGCGGCGACAGTTACCAAGAGACCCAGTACTTC. Translated, it gives CASSGDSYQETQYF.

This clonotype was recorded a few times. The rearrangement joins TRBV20-1 to TRBJ2-2; TRBD2 is a possible D gene (6 bases). V was cut by 0 bases and J by 1 base, with 18 bases left in between. Germline V CDR1 and CDR2: DFQATT, SNEGSKA (reference sequence). CDR3 length equals 18 residues. The CDR3 is CSARDLSFGGLNTGELFF. CDR3 bases: TGCAGTGCTAGAGATCTAAGTTTCGGAGGGTTGAACACCGGGGAGCTGTTTTTT.

J is TRBJ1-2 and V is TRBV4-3, with D uncertain. The V end lost 1 base, the J end lost 3 bases, and 12 bases lay between the germline ends. The CDR3 loop spans 15 amino acids. CDR1 is LGHNA, CDR2 YSLEER, per germline. In nucleotides, the CDR3 is TGCGCCAGCAGCCAAGTCCGCACTGTAGACTATGGCTACACCTTC. Amino acids: CASSQVRTVDYGYTF.

This clonotype has a count of ten or more. This chain connects TRBV2 to TRBJ2-7; weak D call: TRBD2 (5 bases). The CDR3 runs to 15 residues. Germline-derived CDR1 and CDR2 are SNHLY and FYNNEI. V shed 4 bases and J shed 2 bases, with 15 bases lying between them. The CDR3 here is CASSVSGILPYEQYF. The CDR3 bases are TGTGCCAGCAGTGTCTCGGGGATATTACCCTACGAGCAGTACTTC.

At least ten counts were recorded for this clonotype. The V gene is TRBV10-3, the J gene TRBJ2-7; D not certain. This CDR3 region has 12 residues. The germline V gene encodes CDR1 ENHRY and CDR2 SYGVKD. Trimming pared 4 bases from V and 3 bases from J, leaving 7 bases between. CDR3 nucleotides: TGTGCCATCAGTGCTACCTTCTACGAGCAGTACTTC. Translated, it gives CAISATFYEQYF.

This clonotype was detected ten times or more. V and J are TRBV5-1 and TRBJ2-2, with D perhaps being TRBD1 or TRBD2 (5 bases each). Trimming pared 1 base from V and 4 bases from J, leaving 14 bases between. The CDR3 totals 16 residues. Germline V gene sequence: CDR1 SGHRS, CDR2 YFSETQ. The CDR3 nucleotides read TGCGCCAGCAGCTTGACCTCCGGGACGGGCACCGGGGAGCTGTTTTTT. This codes for CASSLTSGTGTGELFF.

This chain joins TRBV25-1 and TRBJ2-6; D possibly corresponds to TRBD1 (5 bases). The CDR3 is 17 amino acids. Germline CDR1 and CDR2: MGHDK and SYGVNS. V was cut by 5 bases and J by 2 bases, with 16 bases left in between. The CDR3 nucleotides read TGTGCCAGCAGTTCGGCACAGGCGCTTCCTGGGGCCAACGTCCTGACTTTC. Translating gives CASSSAQALPGANVLTF.